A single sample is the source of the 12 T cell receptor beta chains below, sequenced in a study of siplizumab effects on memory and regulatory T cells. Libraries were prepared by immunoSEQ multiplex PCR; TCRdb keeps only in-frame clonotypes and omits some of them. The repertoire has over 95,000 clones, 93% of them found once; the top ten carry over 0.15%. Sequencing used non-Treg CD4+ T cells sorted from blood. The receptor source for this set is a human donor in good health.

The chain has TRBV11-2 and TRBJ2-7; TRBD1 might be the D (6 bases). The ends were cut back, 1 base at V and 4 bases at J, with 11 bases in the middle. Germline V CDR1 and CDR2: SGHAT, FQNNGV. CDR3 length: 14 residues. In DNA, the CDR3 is TGTGCCAGCAGCTTAGGGACAGAGCTTTACGAGCAGTACTTC. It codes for CASSLGTELYEQYF. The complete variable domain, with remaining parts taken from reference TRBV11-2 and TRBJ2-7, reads EAGVAQSPRYKIIEKRQSVAFWCNPISGHATLYWYQQILGQGPKLLIQFQNNGVVDDSQLPKDRFSAERLKGVDSTLKIQPAKLEDSAVYLCASSLGTELYEQYFGPGTRLTVT.

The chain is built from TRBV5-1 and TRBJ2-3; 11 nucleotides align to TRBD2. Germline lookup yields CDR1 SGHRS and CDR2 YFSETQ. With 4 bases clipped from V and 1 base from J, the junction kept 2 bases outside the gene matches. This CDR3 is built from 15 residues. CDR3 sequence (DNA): TGCGCCAGCAGCCAACTAGCGGGGGGCACAGATACGCAGTATTTT. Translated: CASSQLAGGTDTQYF.

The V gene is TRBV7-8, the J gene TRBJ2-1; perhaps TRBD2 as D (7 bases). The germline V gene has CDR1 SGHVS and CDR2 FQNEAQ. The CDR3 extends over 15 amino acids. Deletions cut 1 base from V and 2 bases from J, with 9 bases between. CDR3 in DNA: TGTGCCAGCAGCTTAGGCGGGGGCACCTACAATGAGCAGTTCTTC. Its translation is CASSLGGGTYNEQFF. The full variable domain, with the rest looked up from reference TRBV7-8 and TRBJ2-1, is GAGVSQSPRYKVAKRGQDVALRCDPISGHVSLFWYQQALGQGPEFLTYFQNEAQLDKSGLPSDRFFAERPEGSVSTLKIQRTQQEDSAVYLCASSLGGGTYNEQFFGPGTRLTVL.

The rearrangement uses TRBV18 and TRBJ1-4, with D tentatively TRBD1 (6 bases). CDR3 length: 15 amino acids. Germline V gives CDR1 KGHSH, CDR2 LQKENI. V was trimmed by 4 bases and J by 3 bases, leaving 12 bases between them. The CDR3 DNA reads TGTGCCAGCTCACAGGGGGGATCACCTAATGAAAAACTGTTTTTT. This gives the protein CASSQGGSPNEKLFF. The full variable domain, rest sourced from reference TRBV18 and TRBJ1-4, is NAGVMQNPRHLVRRRGQEARLRCSPMKGHSHVYWYRQLPEEGLKFMVYLQKENIIDESGMPKERFSAEFPKEGPSILRIQQVVRGDSAAYFCASSQGGSPNEKLFFGSGTQLSVL.

The CDR3 coding sequence is TGTGCCAGCAGCGTATGGGGGGGCCCCGATACGCAGTATTTT. This sequence encodes CASSVWGGPDTQYF. The chain employs TRBV9 and TRBJ2-3, with D possibly TRBD2 on 7 matching bases. In germline, CDR1 is SGDLS, CDR2 YYNGEE. CDR3 size: 14 residues. Trimming took 1 base from V and 6 from J, leaving 12 bases between them.

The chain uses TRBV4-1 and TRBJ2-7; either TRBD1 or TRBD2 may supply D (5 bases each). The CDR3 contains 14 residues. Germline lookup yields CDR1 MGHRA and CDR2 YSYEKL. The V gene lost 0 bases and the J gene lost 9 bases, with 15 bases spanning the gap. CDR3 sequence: CASSQDLSGRGQYF. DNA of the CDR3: TGCGCCAGCAGCCAAGATCTGTCAGGGAGAGGGCAGTACTTC.

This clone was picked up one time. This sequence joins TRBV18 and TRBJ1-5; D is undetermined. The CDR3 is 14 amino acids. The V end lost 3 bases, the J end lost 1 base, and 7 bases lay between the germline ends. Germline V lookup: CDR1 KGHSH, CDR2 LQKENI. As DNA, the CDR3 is TGTGCCAGCTCACCGTCAGGCAGCAATCAGCCCCAGCATTTT. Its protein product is CASSPSGSNQPQHF. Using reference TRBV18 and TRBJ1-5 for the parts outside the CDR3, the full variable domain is NAGVMQNPRHLVRRRGQEARLRCSPMKGHSHVYWYRQLPEEGLKFMVYLQKENIIDESGMPKERFSAEFPKEGPSILRIQQVVRGDSAAYFCASSPSGSNQPQHFGDGTRLSIL.

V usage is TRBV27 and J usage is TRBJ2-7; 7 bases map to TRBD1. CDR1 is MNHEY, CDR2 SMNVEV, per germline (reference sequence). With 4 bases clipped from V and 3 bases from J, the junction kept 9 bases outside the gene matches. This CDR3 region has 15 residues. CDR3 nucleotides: TGTGCCAGCAGTTCTTATTGGGACAGAAACTACGAGCAGTACTTC. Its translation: CASSSYWDRNYEQYF.

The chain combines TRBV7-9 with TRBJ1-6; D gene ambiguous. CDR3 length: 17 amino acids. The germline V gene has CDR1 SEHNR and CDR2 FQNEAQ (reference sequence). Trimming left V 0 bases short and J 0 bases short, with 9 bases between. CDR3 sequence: CASSLADSSSYNSPLHF. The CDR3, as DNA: TGTGCCAGCAGCTTAGCGGATTCGAGCTCCTATAATTCACCCCTCCACTTT.

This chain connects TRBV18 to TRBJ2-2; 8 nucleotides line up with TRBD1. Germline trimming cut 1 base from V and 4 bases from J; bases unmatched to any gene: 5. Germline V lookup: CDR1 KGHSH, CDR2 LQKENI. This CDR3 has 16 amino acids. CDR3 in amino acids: CASSPRRQGSTGELFF. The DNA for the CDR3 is TGTGCCAGCTCACCACGTAGACAGGGGAGCACCGGGGAGCTGTTTTTT.

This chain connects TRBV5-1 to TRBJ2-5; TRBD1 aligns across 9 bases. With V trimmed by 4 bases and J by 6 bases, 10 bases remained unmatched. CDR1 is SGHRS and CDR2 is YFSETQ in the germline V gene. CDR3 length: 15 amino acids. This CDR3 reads CASSQGGQGLQTQYF. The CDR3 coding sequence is TGCGCCAGCAGCCAAGGCGGACAGGGGCTACAGACCCAGTACTTC.

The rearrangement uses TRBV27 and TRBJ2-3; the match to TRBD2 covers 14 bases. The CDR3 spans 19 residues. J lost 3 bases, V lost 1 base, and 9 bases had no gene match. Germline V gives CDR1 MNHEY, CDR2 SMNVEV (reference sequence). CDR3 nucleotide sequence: TGTGCCAGCAGTTTATGGGCCCTGGGACTAGCGGGGGAAACAGATACGCAGTATTTT. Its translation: CASSLWALGLAGETDTQYF.